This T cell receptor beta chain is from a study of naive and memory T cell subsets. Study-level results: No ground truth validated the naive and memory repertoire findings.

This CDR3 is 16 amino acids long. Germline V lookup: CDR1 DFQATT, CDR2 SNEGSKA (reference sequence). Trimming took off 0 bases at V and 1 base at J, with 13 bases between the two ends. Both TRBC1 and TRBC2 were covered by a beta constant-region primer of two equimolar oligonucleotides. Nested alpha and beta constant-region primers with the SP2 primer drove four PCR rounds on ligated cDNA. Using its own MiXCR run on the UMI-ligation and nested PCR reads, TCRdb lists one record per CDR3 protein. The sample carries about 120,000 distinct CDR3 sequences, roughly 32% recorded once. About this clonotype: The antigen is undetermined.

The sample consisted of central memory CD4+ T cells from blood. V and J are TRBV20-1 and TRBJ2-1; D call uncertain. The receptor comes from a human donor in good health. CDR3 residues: CSARDGRTLSYNEQFF. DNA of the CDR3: TGCAGTGCTAGAGATGGCCGGACCCTTTCCTACAATGAGCAGTTCTTC.